Given below is one T cell receptor (beta chain) in context. The target of this receptor is not known. Base qualities were left out, and no much larger clone turns up one base away. Genomic DNA was extracted from sorted cells for sequencing of the TCRbeta CDR3 region. TCRbeta CDR3 regions were sequenced using the immunoSEQ Assay. The clones in this table, taken by TCRdb from immuneACCESS, are in-frame only. Not every clone is retained; where verified, under half of the shortfall comes from an unresolved V gene, and the cause of the rest is unknown. The sample profile shows about 83,000 clones; around nine tenths of them were found once. Of the sample, more than 0.6% falls within the top ten clones. The entry originates in a study of OX40 agonist ivuxolimab in advanced cancers. About the study as a whole: Ivuxolimab was an agonistic, fully human IgG2 monoclonal antibody directed against OX40 (CD134), a costimulatory receptor. The paper describes the monotherapy dose-escalation part (N = 52 patients) of the phase I trial of ivuxolimab. Intravenous ivuxolimab was administered to patients every 2 weeks at six dose levels: 0.01, 0.1, 0.3, 1.5, 3 and 10 mg/kg. The dose-escalation cohort was around 83% male with a mean age of around 62 years, ranging from roughly 23 to 80. Among the roughly 52 dose-escalation patients, some 20 had hepatocellular carcinoma, 15 or so melanoma, 9 renal cell carcinoma and 9 head and neck cancer. Partial responses were achieved by three dose-escalation patients, of whom one had hepatocellular carcinoma and two had cutaneous melanoma. The point of sequencing TCRbeta in the periphery was to test whether ivuxolimab changed TCR sequence diversity and drove clonal T-cell expansion. Prior anti-PD-1, anti-PD-L1 or anti-CTLA-4 therapy was permitted, and checkpoint inhibitors had been received by less than 45% of dose-escalation patients.

General findings and caveats noted by the study authors: Low levels of normalized T-cell clonal expansion were also shown by some nonresponding patients. Clonal expansion of both CD4+ and CD8+ blood T cells was observed from baseline to week 6 at doses 0.1 to 3.0 mg/kg. The antigen specificity of the clonally expanded peripheral T cells was not determined. After ivuxolimab, expanded clones were on average more numerous among CD8+ T cells than among CD4+ T cells. In partial responders in the 0.1-3.0 mg/kg groups, normalized peripheral clonal expansion was found to be among the lowest, especially among CD8+ T cells.

Patients with autoimmune disease history or receiving systemic immunosuppression were excluded from the trial. Peripheral blood for TCR sequencing was collected from all dose cohorts at baseline, on cycle 4 day 1, and on cycle 7 day 1. Samples were obtained from an open-label, multicenter, first-in-human phase I dose-escalation trial of ivuxolimab. Adults with locally advanced or metastatic melanoma, renal cell, hepatocellular, or head and neck squamous cell carcinoma were enrolled in the trial. Before TCR sequencing, CD4+ T cells and CD8+ T cells from peripheral blood were sorted into separate populations. The clonotype was recovered from an adult with an advanced solid tumor such as melanoma, head and neck, liver or kidney cancer. Sequencing was performed on CD4+ or CD8+ T cells sorted from blood, taken in a trial of the OX40 agonist ivuxolimab.

DNA sequence: TGTGCCAGCAGCGGGAGTTTGAGGGGTCGCGATACGCAGTATTTT. Its coded protein is CASSGSLRGRDTQYF. The chain joins TRBV9 to TRBJ2-3, with the D call tentatively TRBD1 or TRBD2, each fitting 5 bases. The germline V gene sets CDR1 to SGDLS and CDR2 to YYNGEE. V is cut by 3 bases and J by 6 bases, and the space between the germline ends is 17 bases. The CDR3 spans 15 residues, from the cysteine through the phenylalanine. Only CDR3 DNA remains: 45 bases, in frame from the first base. Reference TRBV9 and TRBJ2-3 genes cover what lies past the CDR3, so the full variable domain is DSGVTQTPKHLITATGQRVTLRCSPRSGDLSVYWYQQSLDQGLQFLIQYYNGEERAKGNILERFSAQQFPDLHSELNLSSLELGDSALYFCASSGSLRGRDTQYFGPGTRLTVL.